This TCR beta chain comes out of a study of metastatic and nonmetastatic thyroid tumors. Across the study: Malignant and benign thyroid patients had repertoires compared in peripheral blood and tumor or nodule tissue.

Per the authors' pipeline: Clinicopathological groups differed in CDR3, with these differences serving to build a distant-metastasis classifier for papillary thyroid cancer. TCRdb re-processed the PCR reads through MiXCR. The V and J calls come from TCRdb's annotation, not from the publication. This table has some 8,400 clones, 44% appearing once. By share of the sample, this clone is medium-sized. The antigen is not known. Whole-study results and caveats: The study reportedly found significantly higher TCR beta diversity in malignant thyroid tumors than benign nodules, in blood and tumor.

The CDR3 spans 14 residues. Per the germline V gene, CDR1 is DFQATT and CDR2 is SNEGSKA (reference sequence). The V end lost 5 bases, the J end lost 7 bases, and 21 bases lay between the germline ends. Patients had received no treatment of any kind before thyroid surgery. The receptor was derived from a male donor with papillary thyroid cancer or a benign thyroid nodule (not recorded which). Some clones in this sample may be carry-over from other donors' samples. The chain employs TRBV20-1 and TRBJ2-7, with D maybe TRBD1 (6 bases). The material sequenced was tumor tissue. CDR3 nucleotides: TGCAGTGCTCGACACGACCAACAGGGATTTGAGCAGTACTTC. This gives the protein CSARHDQQGFEQYF.